What follows are 18 T cell receptor beta chains derived from one specimen sequenced in a study of cytomegalovirus exposure and HLA in healthy donors (dated by TCRdb to 2016 to 2017). Receptor libraries were prepared by the immunoSEQ multiplex PCR assay. For the multiplex PCR, a mixture combining 60 forward primers for TCR Vbeta segments and 13 reverse primers for TCR Jbeta segments was used. TCRdb provides this immuneACCESS table in a form limited to in-frame rearrangements. Some clones are lacking; in checked studies, under half of them reflect an unresolved V gene, and why the rest are absent is not known. The sample includes about 170,000 clones, with 85% observed a single time. Of the sample, over 2.5% falls within the top ten clones. The sample was PBMCs. The receptor source for this set is a man between 25 and 39 years old in good health and CMV-seropositive.

This rearrangement joins TRBV7-9 to TRBJ1-2, with 9 bases fitting TRBD1. The germline V gene encodes CDR1 SEHNR and CDR2 FQNEAQ (reference sequence). J gave up 5 bases and V 2 bases, and 6 bases lay outside the gene matches. The CDR3 consists of 15 residues. In DNA form, the CDR3 reads TGTGCCAGCAGCTTAACAGGGGGCGCATATTATGGCTACACCTTC. Protein sequence: CASSLTGGAYYGYTF.

About this clone itself: Additional DNA sequences in this sample encode the identical CDR3. This chain uses TRBV7-2 with TRBJ2-2; D possibly corresponds to TRBD2 (6 bases). Germline loops: CDR1 SGHTA, CDR2 FQGNSA. V lost 0 bases and J lost 1, with 6 bases in between. The CDR3 length is 15 residues. The CDR3 DNA sequence: TGTGCCAGCAGCTTAGCGGGAGGGAACACCGGGGAGCTGTTTTTT. It codes for CASSLAGGNTGELFF.

V usage is TRBV29-1 and J usage is TRBJ2-1; possibly TRBD2 for D (6 bases). This CDR3 has 12 residues. The V and J ends lost 7 bases and 7 bases respectively, with 14 bases between them. CDR1 SQVTM and CDR2 ANQGSEA come from the germline V gene. The CDR3, as DNA: TGCAGCGCCGTAGGACTACGTAATGAGCAGTTCTTC. This encodes CSAVGLRNEQFF.

The genes are TRBV4-1 and TRBJ2-5; 8 positions match TRBD2. Trimming took 0 bases from V and 4 from J; bases not matched to a gene: 7. Germline lookup yields CDR1 MGHRA and CDR2 YSYEKL. The CDR3 spans 16 residues. In nucleotides, the CDR3 is TGCGCCAGCAGCCAAGAAGGCCCGGGGGGGGGAGAGACCCAGTACTTC. It codes for CASSQEGPGGGETQYF.

V usage is TRBV4-3 and J usage is TRBJ2-5; the match to TRBD2 covers 8 bases. After removal of 1 base from V and 5 bases from J, the junction contained 9 bases not matched to a gene. This CDR3 region has 16 residues. Germline V gives CDR1 LGHNA, CDR2 YSLEER. As DNA, the CDR3 is TGCGCCAGCAGCCAAGGGGGGCACCGGGGGGGGGAGACCCAGTACTTC. As protein: CASSQGGHRGGETQYF.

The chain carries TRBV5-1 and TRBJ2-5, with 8 bases matching TRBD2. With V trimmed by 0 bases and J by 0 bases, 4 bases remained unmatched. Germline lookup yields CDR1 SGHRS and CDR2 YFSETQ. There are 16 residues in the CDR3. The CDR3 here is CASSLGLARHQETQYF. The CDR3 DNA is TGCGCCAGCAGCTTGGGACTAGCGAGACACCAAGAGACCCAGTACTTC. Full variable domain (rest looked up from reference TRBV5-1 and TRBJ2-5): KAGVTQTPRYLIKTRGQQVTLSCSPISGHRSVSWYQQTPGQGLQFLFEYFSETQRNKGNFPGRFSGRQFSNSRSEMNVSTLELGDSALYLCASSLGLARHQETQYFGPGTRLLVL.

This chain uses TRBV7-8 with TRBJ2-5; possibly TRBD2 for D (6 bases). CDR1 and CDR2 (germline): SGHVS, FQNEAQ. The length of the CDR3 is 16 residues. Trimming removed 5 bases from V and 7 bases from J, with 23 bases in between. CDR3 region: CASSPSRGGSVGTQYF. The DNA of the CDR3 is TGTGCCAGCAGCCCCAGTCGGGGAGGATCGGTCGGGACCCAGTACTTC.

The CDR3 loop reads CAARQGSADTQYF. DNA for the CDR3: TGCGCCGCCCGACAGGGGAGCGCAGATACGCAGTATTTT. V gene TRBV10-2 combines with J gene TRBJ2-3; TRBD1 aligns across 8 bases. V was clipped by 11 bases and J by 4 bases; unmatched bases: 8. The CDR3 runs 13 residues. Germline V lookup: CDR1 WSHSY, CDR2 SAAADI.

The chain combines TRBV6-1 with TRBJ1-5; 7 bases agree with TRBD1. CDR1 is MNHNS and CDR2 is SASEGT in the germline V gene. The junction had 6 bases not matched to a gene; V was cut back by 7 bases and J by 0 bases. The CDR3 consists of 15 residues. CDR3 protein: CASTFWDSSNQPQHF. CDR3 bases: TGTGCCAGCACTTTCTGGGACAGTAGCAATCAGCCCCAGCATTTT.

The gene calls are TRBV27 and TRBJ1-2; 9 bases are a match to TRBD1. Germline CDR1 is MNHEY and CDR2 is SMNVEV (reference sequence). The V and J ends lost 2 bases and 8 bases, in that order; junction bases with no gene match: 6. The CDR3 sequence is 14 residues long. CDR3 coding DNA: TGTGCCAGCAGTTTAACCGGGACAGGGTACGGCTACACCTTC. Translating it yields CASSLTGTGYGYTF.

The chain couples TRBV6-5 to TRBJ1-2, with 9 bases lining up with TRBD1. This CDR3 is 16 amino acids long. Unmatched junction bases numbered 6, after V lost 2 bases and J lost 2 bases. Germline CDR1 reads MNHEY; CDR2 reads SVGAGI. This CDR3 reads CASSYVGQGKNYGYTF. For the CDR3, the DNA is TGTGCCAGCAGTTACGTGGGACAGGGAAAGAACTATGGCTACACCTTC.

The V call is TRBV15, the J call TRBJ2-3; tentatively, D is TRBD2 (5 bases). This CDR3 has 13 residues. The V and J ends lost 6 bases and 5 bases respectively, with 12 bases between them. Germline V gives CDR1 LNHNV, CDR2 YYDKDF (reference sequence). The CDR3 reads CATRDSPRDTQYF. Here the CDR3 DNA reads TGTGCCACCAGGGACTCGCCCAGAGATACGCAGTATTTT. Filled out from reference TRBV15 and TRBJ2-3, the complete variable domain reads DAMVIQNPRYQVTQFGKPVTLSCSQTLNHNVMYWYQQKSSQAPKLLFHYYDKDFNNEADTPDNFQSRRPNTSFCFLDIRSPGLGDTAMYLCATRDSPRDTQYFGPGTRLTVL.

The table lists this clone with a few counts. This chain joins TRBV6-5 and TRBJ1-1, with D perhaps TRBD1 (6 bases). Trimming pared 4 bases from V and 1 base from J, leaving 10 bases between. CDR3 length: 14 residues. Germline V CDR1 and CDR2: MNHEY, SVGAGI. CDR3 protein: CASSSQGKNTEAFF. CDR3 nucleotides: TGTGCCAGCAGTTCCCAGGGGAAGAACACTGAAGCTTTCTTT.

The chain employs TRBV6-1 and TRBJ1-4, with a tentative D call TRBD1 (5 bases). The germline V and J ends were trimmed by 5 bases and 4 bases, with 14 bases remaining between them. The CDR3 has 15 amino acids. CDR1 is MNHNS, CDR2 SASEGT, per germline. The CDR3 here is CASSTSTGLNEKLFF. The CDR3, as DNA: TGTGCCAGCAGTACCTCCACGGGACTTAATGAAAAACTGTTTTTT.

The rearrangement links TRBV7-2 to TRBJ1-1, with D uncertain. This CDR3 is 13 amino acids long. V shed 6 bases and J shed 3 bases, with 11 bases lying between them. Germline V CDR1 and CDR2: SGHTA, FQGNSA. CDR3 in DNA: TGTGCCAGCAGGGAGGAAGGTTACACTGAAGCTTTCTTT. Protein product: CASREEGYTEAFF.

The V call is TRBV7-6, the J call TRBJ2-5, with TRBD1 matching over 7 bases. J gave up 2 bases and V 2 bases, and 2 bases lay outside the gene matches. The CDR3 has 14 residues. Germline values: CDR1 SGHVS, CDR2 FNYEAQ. The CDR3 coding sequence is TGTGCCAGCAGCTTACAGGGGGATCAAGAGACCCAGTACTTC. Protein sequence: CASSLQGDQETQYF.

The V gene is TRBV15, the J gene TRBJ1-5, with a possible D match to TRBD1 (5 bases). The CDR3 spans 12 residues. Germline V lookup: CDR1 LNHNV, CDR2 YYDKDF (reference sequence). Between the trimmed V and J ends, which lost 8 bases and 4 bases, there was a span of 9 bases. In DNA, the CDR3 is TGTGCCACCCGACAGAGGAATCAGCCCCAGCATTTT. Translating it yields CATRQRNQPQHF.

This clone was found a few times. V gene TRBV14 combines with J gene TRBJ1-5; unclear D gene. This CDR3 has 13 residues. CDR1 and CDR2 (germline): SGHDN, FVKESK. The V gene lost 3 bases and the J gene lost 6 bases, with 9 bases spanning the gap. CDR3 DNA: TGTGCCAGCAGCCAGGGTGGGAGTCAGCCCCAGCATTTT. Translating it yields CASSQGGSQPQHF.